The following is a T cell receptor (beta chain) sequence with its context. Clones were sequenced by immunoSEQ multiplex PCR, and TCRdb holds only the in-frame ones, with some missing. The data contain over 65,000 clones, 86% of them singletons. This sample is drawn from a study of blood T cell repertoires in COVID-19. Background on the study: Collection of acute and convalescent COVID-19 samples took place in the United States, Italy and Spain.

Germline lookup yields CDR1 SGHVS and CDR2 FQNEAQ. The CDR3 is 19 residues long. V trimming: 4 bases; J trimming: 1 base; junction bases outside the gene matches: 13. The sequence derives from a man aged 45 to 65 with active or convalescent COVID-19. Sequencing was carried out using peripheral blood. V and J are TRBV7-8 and TRBJ2-4; 10 bases map to TRBD2. CDR3 in amino acids: CASSSSGGAFGWAKNIQYF. The DNA for the CDR3 is TGTGCCAGCAGCTCGAGCGGGGGGGCCTTTGGGTGGGCCAAAAACATTCAGTACTTC.